Listed below are T cell receptor beta chains from one sample, sequenced in a study of blood T cell repertoires in COVID-19. Profiling relied on immunoSEQ multiplex PCR, and the TCRdb table lists in-frame clones only, not all of them. The sample includes fewer than 500,000 clones, 81% of them seen just once. Sequencing was carried out using peripheral blood. The receptor set was obtained from a human donor with acute or convalescent COVID-19. The donor label of this sample is uncertain. CDR3s include the opening cysteine and the closing phenylalanine or tryptophan. D genes are given only for firm matches.

V gene,J gene,D gene,CDR3 protein,CDR3 DNA
TRBV15,TRBJ1-2,-,CATSRATEFYGYTF,TGTGCCACCAGCAGAGCGACAGAATTCTATGGCTACACCTTC
TRBV29-1,TRBJ2-1,TRBD1,CSVEGDRQNEQFF,TGCAGCGTTGAAGGGGACAGGCAGAATGAGCAGTTCTTC
TRBV7-9,TRBJ2-7,-,CASEGLSYEQYF,TGTGCCAGCGAGGGATTGTCCTACGAGCAGTACTTC
TRBV19,TRBJ2-3,-,CASSIGQLSTDTQYF,TGTGCCAGTAGTATTGGACAGTTGAGCACAGATACGCAGTATTTT
TRBV11-3,TRBJ2-1,TRBD2,CASSLLGTSGSEQFF,TGTGCCAGCAGCTTACTAGGGACTAGCGGGAGTGAGCAGTTCTTC
TRBV12-3/TRBV12-4,TRBJ2-7,-,CASSLRPTYEQYF,TGTGCCAGCAGTTTGAGGCCGACCTACGAGCAGTACTTC
TRBV6-5,TRBJ2-1,TRBD1,CASSYAGTGGRNEQFF,TGTGCCAGCAGTTACGCCGGGACAGGGGGCCGCAATGAGCAGTTCTTC
TRBV24-1,TRBJ1-2,-,CATSDYRANYGYTF,TGTGCCACCAGTGATTACAGGGCAAACTATGGCTACACCTTC
TRBV6-5,TRBJ1-1,TRBD1,CASSLQGATSTEAFF,TGTGCCAGCAGTTTACAGGGGGCTACTAGCACTGAAGCTTTCTTT
TRBV7-9,TRBJ1-3,-,CASSLLAVRDTIYF,TGTGCCAGCAGCCTCCTGGCGGTGAGGGACACCATATATTTT
TRBV5-1,TRBJ2-3,-,CASSSPTDTQYF,TGCGCCAGCAGCTCTCCCACAGATACGCAGTATTTT